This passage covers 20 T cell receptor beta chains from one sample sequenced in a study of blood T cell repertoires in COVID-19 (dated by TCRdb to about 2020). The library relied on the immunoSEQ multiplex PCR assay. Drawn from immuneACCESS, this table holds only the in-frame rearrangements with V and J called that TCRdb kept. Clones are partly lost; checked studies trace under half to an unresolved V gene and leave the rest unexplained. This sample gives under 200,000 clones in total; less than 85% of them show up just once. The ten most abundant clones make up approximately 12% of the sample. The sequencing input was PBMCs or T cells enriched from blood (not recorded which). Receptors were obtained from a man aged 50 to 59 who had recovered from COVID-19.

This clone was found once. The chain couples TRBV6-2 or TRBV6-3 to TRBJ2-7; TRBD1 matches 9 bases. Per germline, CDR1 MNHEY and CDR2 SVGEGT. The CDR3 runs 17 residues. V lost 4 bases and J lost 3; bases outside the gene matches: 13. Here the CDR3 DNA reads TGTGCCAGCAGTTCCATGGGGACAGGGAGGTCACTCTACGAGCAGTACTTC. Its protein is CASSSMGTGRSLYEQYF.

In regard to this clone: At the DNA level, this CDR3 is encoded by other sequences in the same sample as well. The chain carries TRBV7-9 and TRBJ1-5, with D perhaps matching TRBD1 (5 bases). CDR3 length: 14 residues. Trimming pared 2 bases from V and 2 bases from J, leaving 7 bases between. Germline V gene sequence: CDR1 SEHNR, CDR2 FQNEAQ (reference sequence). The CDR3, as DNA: TGTGCCAGCAGCTTAACGGGGGGCAATCAGCCCCAGCATTTT. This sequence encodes CASSLTGGNQPQHF.

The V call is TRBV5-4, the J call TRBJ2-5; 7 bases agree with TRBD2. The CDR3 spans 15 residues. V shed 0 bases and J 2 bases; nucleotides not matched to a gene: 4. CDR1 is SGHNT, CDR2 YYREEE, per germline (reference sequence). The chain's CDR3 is CASSLELGGQETQYF. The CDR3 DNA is TGTGCCAGCAGCTTGGAGCTGGGAGGGCAAGAGACCCAGTACTTC.

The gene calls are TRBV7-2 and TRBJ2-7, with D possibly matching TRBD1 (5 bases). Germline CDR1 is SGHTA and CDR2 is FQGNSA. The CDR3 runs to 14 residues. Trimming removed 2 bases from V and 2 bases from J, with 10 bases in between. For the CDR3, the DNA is TGTGCCAGCAGCTTACAGGGTATCACCTACGAGCAGTACTTC. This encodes CASSLQGITYEQYF.

CDR3 DNA sequence: TGCGCCAGCGTCGGCGGGGGGGCCTACAATGAGCAGTTCTTC. It is translated as CASVGGGAYNEQFF. The V and J genes are TRBV5-1 and TRBJ2-1, with TRBD2 matching 9 bases. The CDR3 is 14 residues long. The trim removed 7 bases at V and 2 bases at J, leaving 4 bases unmatched. Germline CDR1 and CDR2: SGHRS and YFSETQ.

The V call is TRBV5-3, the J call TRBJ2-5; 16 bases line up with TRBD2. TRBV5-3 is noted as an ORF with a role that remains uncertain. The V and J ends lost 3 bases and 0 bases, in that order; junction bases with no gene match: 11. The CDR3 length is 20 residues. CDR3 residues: CARSSSGTSGGVQYQETQYF. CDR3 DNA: TGTGCCAGAAGCTCAAGCGGGACTAGCGGGGGGGTACAGTACCAAGAGACCCAGTACTTC.

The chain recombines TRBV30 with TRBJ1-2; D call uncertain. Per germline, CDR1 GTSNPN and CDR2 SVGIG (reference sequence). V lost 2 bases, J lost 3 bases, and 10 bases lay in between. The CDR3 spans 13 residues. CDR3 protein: CAWSSGLDYGYTF. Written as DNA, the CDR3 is TGTGCCTGGAGTTCTGGGCTGGACTATGGCTACACCTTC.

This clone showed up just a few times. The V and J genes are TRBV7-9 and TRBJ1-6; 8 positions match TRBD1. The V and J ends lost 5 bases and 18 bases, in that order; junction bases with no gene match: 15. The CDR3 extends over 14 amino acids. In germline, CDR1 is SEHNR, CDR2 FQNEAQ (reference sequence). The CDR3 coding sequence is TGTGCCAGCAGCATTGGACAGGGTCCGTTTCAAGGCCACTTT. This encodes CASSIGQGPFQGHF.

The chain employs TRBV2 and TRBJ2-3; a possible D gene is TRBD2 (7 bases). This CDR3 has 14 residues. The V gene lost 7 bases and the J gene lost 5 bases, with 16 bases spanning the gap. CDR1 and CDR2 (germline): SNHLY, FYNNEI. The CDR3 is CASIRRGAEDTQYF. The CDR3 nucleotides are TGTGCCAGCATCAGACGGGGGGCAGAAGATACGCAGTATTTT.

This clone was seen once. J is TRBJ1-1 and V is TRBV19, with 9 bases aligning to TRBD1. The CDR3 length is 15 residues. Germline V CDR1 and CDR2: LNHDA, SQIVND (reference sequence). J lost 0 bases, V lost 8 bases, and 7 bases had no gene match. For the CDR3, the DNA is TGTGCCAGTGTGGACGGGACAGGGTTGAACACTGAAGCTTTCTTT. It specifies CASVDGTGLNTEAFF.

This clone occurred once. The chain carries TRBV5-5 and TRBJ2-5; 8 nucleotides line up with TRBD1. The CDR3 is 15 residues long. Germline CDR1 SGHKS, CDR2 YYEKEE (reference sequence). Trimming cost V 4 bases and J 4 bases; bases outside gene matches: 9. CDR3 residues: CASSVFTGGGETQYF. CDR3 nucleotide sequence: TGTGCCAGCAGCGTATTTACAGGGGGTGGAGAGACCCAGTACTTC.

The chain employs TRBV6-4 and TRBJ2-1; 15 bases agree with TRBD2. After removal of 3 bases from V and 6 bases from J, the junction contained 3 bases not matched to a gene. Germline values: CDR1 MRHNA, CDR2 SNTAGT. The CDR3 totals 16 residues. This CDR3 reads CASSERTSGGVNEQFF. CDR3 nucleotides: TGTGCCAGCAGTGAACGGACTAGCGGGGGGGTCAATGAGCAGTTCTTC.

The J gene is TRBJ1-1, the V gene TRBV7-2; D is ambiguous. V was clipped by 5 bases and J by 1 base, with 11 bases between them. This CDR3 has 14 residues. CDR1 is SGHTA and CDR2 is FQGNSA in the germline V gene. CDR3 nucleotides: TGTGCCAGCAGCCCTCGGTCAGGGAACACTGAAGCTTTCTTT. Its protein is CASSPRSGNTEAFF.

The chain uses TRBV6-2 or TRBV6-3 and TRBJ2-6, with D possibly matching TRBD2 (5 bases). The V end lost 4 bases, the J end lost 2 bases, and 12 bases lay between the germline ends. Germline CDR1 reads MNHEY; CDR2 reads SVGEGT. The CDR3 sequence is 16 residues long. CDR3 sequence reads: CASSSGGTPGANVLTF. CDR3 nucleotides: TGTGCCAGCAGTTCCGGAGGAACGCCTGGGGCCAACGTCCTGACTTTC.

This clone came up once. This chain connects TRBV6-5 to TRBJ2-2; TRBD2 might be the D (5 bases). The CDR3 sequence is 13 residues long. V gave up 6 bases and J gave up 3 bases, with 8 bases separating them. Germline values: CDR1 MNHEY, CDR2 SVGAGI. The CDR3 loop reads CASSRDYTGELFF. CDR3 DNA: TGTGCCAGCAGCCGGGATTACACCGGGGAGCTGTTTTTT.

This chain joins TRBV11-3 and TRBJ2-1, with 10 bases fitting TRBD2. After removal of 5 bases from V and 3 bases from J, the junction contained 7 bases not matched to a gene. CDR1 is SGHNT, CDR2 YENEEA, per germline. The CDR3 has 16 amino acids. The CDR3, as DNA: TGTGCCAGCAGCCCAAGAGCGGGGGGGCTCTACAATGAGCAGTTCTTC. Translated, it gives CASSPRAGGLYNEQFF. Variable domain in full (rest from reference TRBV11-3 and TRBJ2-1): EAGVVQSPRYKIIEKKQPVAFWCNPISGHNTLYWYLQNLGQGPELLIRYENEEAVDDSQLPKDRFSAERLKGVDSTLKIQPAELGDSAVYLCASSPRAGGLYNEQFFGPGTRLTVL.

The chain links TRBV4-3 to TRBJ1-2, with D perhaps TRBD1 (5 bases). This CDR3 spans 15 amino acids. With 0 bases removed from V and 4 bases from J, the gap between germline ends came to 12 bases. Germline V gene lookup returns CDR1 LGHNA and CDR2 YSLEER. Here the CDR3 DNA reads TGCGCCAGCAGCCAAGATCCCAGACAGTCCTATGGCTACACCTTC. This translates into CASSQDPRQSYGYTF.

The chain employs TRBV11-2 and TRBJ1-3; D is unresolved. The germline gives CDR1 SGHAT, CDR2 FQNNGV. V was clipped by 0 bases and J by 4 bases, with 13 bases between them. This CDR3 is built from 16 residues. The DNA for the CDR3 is TGTGCCAGCAGCTTAGATCGTGGGTCGGGAGGAAACACCATATATTTT. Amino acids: CASSLDRGSGGNTIYF.

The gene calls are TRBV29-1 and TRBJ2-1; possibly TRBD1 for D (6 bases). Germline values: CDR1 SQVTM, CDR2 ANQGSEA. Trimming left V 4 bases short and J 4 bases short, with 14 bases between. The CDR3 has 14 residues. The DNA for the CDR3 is TGCAGCGTTGTATTAGGCAGGGGTTACAATGAGCAGTTCTTC. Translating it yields CSVVLGRGYNEQFF.

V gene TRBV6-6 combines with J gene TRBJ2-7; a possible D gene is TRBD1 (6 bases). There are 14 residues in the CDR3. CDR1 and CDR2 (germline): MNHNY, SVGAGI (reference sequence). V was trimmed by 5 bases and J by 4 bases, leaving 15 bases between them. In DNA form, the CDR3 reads TGTGCCAGCAGTACAACAGGGATGTTTTACGAGCAGTACTTC. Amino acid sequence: CASSTTGMFYEQYF.